One and the same sample provided the 19 T cell receptor beta chains below, sequenced in a study of T-cell reconstitution after alpha-beta-depleted transplantation in children. Using unique molecular identifiers, the investigators prepared the TCRbeta library. From the PCR reads, TCRdb called clonotypes with MiXCR, one entry per CDR3 protein. The profile shows 600,000 to 700,000 distinct CDR3 sequences, roughly 17% of them singletons. The source was PBMCs from the stem cell graft donor, collected from the stem cell graft. The receptor set was obtained from a human donor who donated a stem cell graft to a child with acute myeloid leukemia.

The genes are TRBV6-1 and TRBJ2-7; TRBD2 aligns across 7 bases. V shed 6 bases, J shed 2 bases, and the junction held 4 bases outside the gene matches. Germline V lookup: CDR1 MNHNS, CDR2 SASEGT. This CDR3 spans 13 amino acids. The CDR3 DNA reads TGTGCCAGCAGCCACCTAGCGGCCTACGAGCAGTACGTC. It codes for CASSHLAAYEQYV.

The chain joins TRBV7-9 to TRBJ1-1; D gene unclear. The V gene's germline CDR1 is SEHNR and CDR2 FQNEAQ (reference sequence). The V end lost 5 bases, the J end lost 6 bases, and 13 bases lay between the germline ends. The CDR3 totals 13 residues. The DNA of the CDR3 is TGTGCCAGCAGCGCGACAAGGACCCCTGAAGCTTTCTTT. Translating gives CASSATRTPEAFF.

This clonotype appeared many times. V is TRBV5-5 and J is TRBJ1-1; the D is unclear. The CDR3 length is 14 residues. V was trimmed by 7 bases and J by 1 base, leaving 14 bases between them. Germline CDR1 is SGHKS and CDR2 is YYEKEE (reference sequence). The CDR3 loop reads CASVSHGKNTEAFF. CDR3 in DNA: TGTGCCAGCGTATCACACGGGAAGAACACTGAAGCTTTCTTT.

The V gene is TRBV20-1, the J gene TRBJ2-3; 8 bases agree with TRBD2. Germline trimming cut 1 base from V and 6 bases from J; bases unmatched to any gene: 12. CDR1 DFQATT and CDR2 SNEGSKA come from the germline V gene (reference sequence). The CDR3 is 16 residues long. The CDR3 region is CSARGSGVGPGDTQYF. DNA for the CDR3: TGCAGTGCTAGAGGTAGCGGGGTGGGGCCGGGGGATACGCAGTATTTT.

This clonotype was seen repeatedly, ten times or more. This chain uses TRBV12-3 or TRBV12-4 with TRBJ2-1, with 7 bases that match TRBD2. The CDR3 contains 13 residues. The junction had 7 bases not matched to a gene; V was cut back by 7 bases and J by 7 bases. CDR3 nucleotide sequence: TGTGCCAGCACCTCCCGGGAGGAGAATGAGCAGTTCTTC. This encodes CASTSREENEQFF.

The CDR3 here is CASSGGKYGYTF. The DNA for the CDR3 is TGTGCCAGTTCAGGGGGAAAGTATGGCTACACCTTC. This chain uses TRBV6-1 with TRBJ1-2, with 7 bases identical to TRBD1. This CDR3 comprises 12 residues. CDR1 and CDR2 from the germline V gene are MNHNS and SASEGT. V lost 9 bases and J lost 5; bases outside the gene matches: 6.

This clonotype occurred a few times. The rearrangement uses TRBV27 and TRBJ2-7; D is unresolved. The CDR3 consists of 13 residues. Germline V CDR1 and CDR2: MNHEY, SMNVEV (reference sequence). V was pared by 3 bases and J by 3 bases, with 9 bases between. CDR3 residues: CASSLVLNYEQYF. CDR3 in DNA: TGTGCCAGCAGTTTGGTGCTCAACTACGAGCAGTACTTC.

On this clonotype: This may be a read error, as it is one base from a much larger clone. The chain employs TRBV5-6 and TRBJ2-3, with TRBD2 matching 8 bases. Germline-derived CDR1 and CDR2 are SGHDT and YYEEEE. V lost 4 bases and J lost 6; bases outside the gene matches: 1. CDR3 size: 12 residues. CDR3 nucleotides: TGTGCCAGCAGCCGGGGGGGGGATACGCAGTATTTT. It specifies CASSRGGDTQYF.

In its sample, this clonotype was seen many times. V gene TRBV20-1 combines with J gene TRBJ2-2; the D is unclear. Germline values: CDR1 DFQATT, CDR2 SNEGSKA (reference sequence). The CDR3 covers 13 residues. V shed 1 base and J shed 1 base, with 4 bases lying between them. The CDR3 nucleotides read TGCAGTGCTAGAGGGCAGAACACCGGGGAGCTGTTTTTT. Translating it yields CSARGQNTGELFF.

This clonotype was seen more than once but under ten times. The chain recombines TRBV5-1 with TRBJ1-1, with TRBD1 as a possible D gene (5 bases). This CDR3 is 12 amino acids long. Germline V gene lookup returns CDR1 SGHRS and CDR2 YFSETQ. The V gene lost 4 bases and the J gene lost 9 bases, with 13 bases spanning the gap. The CDR3 nucleotides read TGCGCCAGCAGCACCCCGGGACCTCAAGCTTTCTTT. Protein sequence: CASSTPGPQAFF.

This clonotype was seen only a few times. The chain is built from TRBV5-5 and TRBJ2-1; 7 bases match TRBD2. This CDR3 is 15 amino acids long. CDR1 SGHKS and CDR2 YYEKEE come from the germline V gene (reference sequence). Germline trimming cut 3 bases from V and 1 base from J; bases unmatched to any gene: 4. CDR3 region: CASSWEGRSYNEQFF. The CDR3 DNA sequence: TGTGCCAGCAGCTGGGAGGGGAGGTCCTACAATGAGCAGTTCTTC.

The table lists this clonotype with many counts. V usage is TRBV7-2 and J usage is TRBJ2-7; either TRBD1 or TRBD2 may fit D (6 bases each). The V end lost 5 bases, the J end lost 3 bases, and 17 bases lay between the germline ends. Looked up from germline, CDR1 is SGHTA and CDR2 is FQGNSA. The CDR3 consists of 15 residues. In DNA, the CDR3 is TGTGCCAGCAGCGTAGGAGGGACACGAGACTACGAGCAGTACTTC. Translating it yields CASSVGGTRDYEQYF.

This clonotype has at least ten counts. The V gene is TRBV27, the J gene TRBJ2-1; TRBD1 aligns across 7 bases. Unmatched junction bases numbered 9, after V lost 4 bases and J lost 9 bases. This CDR3 comprises 14 residues. Germline CDR1 MNHEY, CDR2 SMNVEV (reference sequence). Here the CDR3 reads CASSSGTAWGEQFF. CDR3 coding DNA: TGTGCCAGCAGTTCAGGGACAGCTTGGGGTGAGCAGTTCTTC.

There are a few counts of this clonotype. CDR3 residues: CASSLAGTEYTEAFF. CDR3 nucleotide sequence: TGTGCCAGCAGCTTAGCCGGGACCGAATACACTGAAGCTTTCTTT. The chain is built from TRBV7-9 and TRBJ1-1; D may be TRBD1 (5 bases). Germline assignment: CDR1 SEHNR and CDR2 FQNEAQ (reference sequence). Trimming took off 0 bases at V and 3 bases at J, with 11 bases between the two ends. This CDR3 region has 15 residues.

The CDR3 DNA reads TGTGCCAGCAGCTACCGGGACAGGGGGGATGGCAATCAGCCCCAGCATTTT. Translating it yields CASSYRDRGDGNQPQHF. This sequence joins TRBV7-2 and TRBJ1-5, with TRBD1 identical over 11 bases. The ends lost 4 bases at V and 2 bases at J; junction bases unmatched: 7. CDR3 size: 17 residues. CDR1 is SGHTA, CDR2 FQGNSA, per germline.

This clonotype showed up just once. The chain uses TRBV11-3 and TRBJ2-1, with 8 bases that match TRBD2. The CDR3 runs 15 residues. The V gene's germline CDR1 is SGHNT and CDR2 YENEEA. J lost 8 bases, V lost 4 bases, and 10 bases had no gene match. CDR3 bases: TGTGCCAGCAGCTCAACGGGGGGGCCGGGACATGAGCAGTTCTTC. Protein product: CASSSTGGPGHEQFF.

This clonotype was observed many times. The chain carries TRBV29-1 and TRBJ1-1, with TRBD1 as a possible D gene (5 bases). The CDR3 is made up of 13 amino acids. The V and J ends lost 7 bases and 1 base respectively, with 13 bases between them. The germline V gene has CDR1 SQVTM and CDR2 ANQGSEA. The CDR3 nucleotides read TGCAGCGGTCGACCGGGACCGAACACTGAAGCTTTCTTT. Translated, it gives CSGRPGPNTEAFF.

This clonotype was recorded a few times. This chain uses TRBV6-5 with TRBJ2-1; D is unclear. With 0 bases removed from V and 4 bases from J, the gap between germline ends came to 7 bases. Germline values: CDR1 MNHEY, CDR2 SVGAGI. CDR3 length: 14 residues. CDR3 sequence reads: CASSYSQAYNEQFF. As DNA, the CDR3 is TGTGCCAGCAGTTACTCGCAGGCTTACAATGAGCAGTTCTTC.

This clonotype has only a few counts. This sequence joins TRBV29-1 and TRBJ2-5; D may be TRBD2 (6 bases). Per germline, CDR1 SQVTM and CDR2 ANQGSEA. There are 15 residues in the CDR3. V was clipped by 2 bases and J by 2 bases, with 15 bases between them. CDR3 amino acids: CSVEYTGTLQETQYF. Here the CDR3 DNA reads TGCAGCGTTGAATATACCGGGACTTTGCAAGAGACCCAGTACTTC. The whole variable domain, filled in from reference TRBV29-1 and TRBJ2-5, reads SAVISQKPSRDICQRGTSLTIQCQVDSQVTMMFWYRQQPGQSLTLIATANQGSEATYESGFVIDKFPISRPNLTFSTLTVSNMSPEDSSIYLCSVEYTGTLQETQYFGPGTRLLVL.